A selection of T cell receptor beta chains follows, all from one sample in a study of T cells after yellow fever vaccination. TCRdb reprocessed the 5' RACE reads with MiXCR, giving one entry per CDR3 protein. The sample lists roughly 260,000 distinct CDR3 sequences; 13% were seen once. The sample was CD4+ T cells sorted from PBMCs, taken 45 days after the yellow fever booster vaccination. These receptors were taken from a man aged 25 to 40 who received the YFV17D yellow fever vaccine. The CDR3 runs from the conserved cysteine through the conserved F or W. A D gene is named only where the DNA matches it firmly. Expanded clones get a size class; other rows say once, few or many, or leave the size out.

clone_size d_call j_call v_call cdr3_nt cdr3_aa
many TRBD1 TRBJ2-2 TRBV7-2 TGTGCCAGCAGTCCAAGACAGGGGACGAACACCGGGGAGCTGTTTTTT CASSPRQGTNTGELFF
few TRBD1 TRBJ1-1 TRBV18 TGTGCCAGCTCACCAAAGACAGGGGAGAACACTGAAGCTTTCTTT CASSPKTGENTEAFF
. TRBD1 TRBJ2-5 TRBV6-4 TGTGCCAGCAGAGGGACAGGGCCAGAGACCCAGTACTTC CASRGTGPETQYF
many . TRBJ2-1 TRBV9 TGTGCCAGCAGCGTAGGTAACAATGAGCAGTTCTTC CASSVGNNEQFF
. . TRBJ1-1 TRBV19 TGTGCCAGTAGCAAAGAATGGACATCCTACACTGAAGCTTTCTTT CASSKEWTSYTEAFF
. TRBD2 TRBJ2-1 TRBV7-2 TGTGCCAGCAGCTTAGTCGCGGGAGGGCGGAATGAGCAGTTCTTC CASSLVAGGRNEQFF
few TRBD2 TRBJ2-5 TRBV7-2 TGTGCCAGCAGCCTGGGAGTGATAGCGGGAGCCGGCGAGACCCAGTACTTC CASSLGVIAGAGETQYF
. . TRBJ2-1 TRBV24-1 TGTGCCACCAGTGATTCTAGCCGTTATGAGCAGTTCTTC CATSDSSRYEQFF
many . TRBJ2-7 TRBV20-1 TGCAGTGCTGGCCGGGACACTTTCTACGAGCAGTACTTC CSAGRDTFYEQYF
. . TRBJ1-2 TRBV7-2 TGTGCCAGCACCTTGGGGGGTGGTGACTATGGCTACACCTTC CASTLGGGDYGYTF
few . TRBJ2-7 TRBV9 TGTGCCAGCAGCGTAGGGTCACTAGCAAGCTCCTACGAGCAGTACTTC CASSVGSLASSYEQYF
few . TRBJ2-3 TRBV4-3 TGCGCCAGCAGCCAGGGAGCTAGCGGCACAGATACGCAGTATTTT CASSQGASGTDTQYF